The 2 T cell receptor beta chains below were found in one sample sequenced in a study of cytotoxic CD8 clonotypes in ibrutinib-treated CLL. Assay used: immunoSEQ multiplex PCR; TCRdb lists only in-frame clones, some missing. The sample contains approximately 74,000 clones, about 84% of which appear only once. Sample: PBMCs, taken at disease progression, from a patient treated with ibrutinib. The receptors were gathered from a human donor with chronic lymphocytic leukemia.

The V gene is TRBV2, the J gene TRBJ1-1; 7 positions agree with TRBD1. With V trimmed by 5 bases and J by 0 bases, 3 bases remained unmatched. Germline values: CDR1 SNHLY, CDR2 FYNNEI. The CDR3 extends over 14 amino acids. Written as DNA, the CDR3 is TGTGCCAGCAGTCCCAGGGGGATGAACACTGAAGCTTTCTTT. Translated, it gives CASSPRGMNTEAFF. Filled out from reference TRBV2 and TRBJ1-1, the complete variable domain reads EPEVTQTPSHQVTQMGQEVILRCVPISNHLYFYWYRQILGQKVEFLVSFYNNEISEKSEIFDDQFSVERPDGSNFTLKIRSTKLEDSAMYFCASSPRGMNTEAFFGQGTRLTVV.

In its sample, this clone was seen once. The chain carries TRBV28 and TRBJ1-1; 11 bases agree with TRBD1. The length of the CDR3 is 15 residues. V dropped 5 bases and J dropped 4; count of bases not matched to a gene: 6. Germline loops: CDR1 MDHEN, CDR2 SYDVKM. CDR3 residues: CASSTSGTGGTEAFF. DNA of the CDR3: TGTGCCAGCAGTACGTCCGGGACAGGGGGCACTGAAGCTTTCTTT.